This entry describes one T cell receptor (beta chain). Its matching antigen is unknown. This sample is drawn from a study of OX40 agonist ivuxolimab in advanced cancers. The wider study: Of the patients, three showed partial responses, one with hepatocellular carcinoma and two with cutaneous melanoma.

Points from the study as a whole: The study found among the lowest clonal expansion in partial responders at 0.1-3.0 mg/kg.

V was shortened by 3 bases and J by 5 bases, with 18 bases between the two germline ends. The CDR3 runs to 16 residues. CDR1 and CDR2 from the germline V gene are SGHKS and YYEKEE (reference sequence). The repertoire was sequenced with immunoSEQ multiplex PCR; TCRdb's copy has only in-frame clones and lacks some. The sample contains tens of thousands of clones, roughly 92% of which appear only once. The receptor was derived from an adult with an advanced solid tumor such as melanoma, head and neck, liver or kidney cancer. The specimen was CD4+ or CD8+ T cells sorted from blood, collected in a trial of the OX40 agonist ivuxolimab. This rearrangement joins TRBV5-5 to TRBJ1-5, with D possibly TRBD1 on 6 matching bases. CDR3 residues: CASSSLGGLTHQPQHF. The CDR3 DNA is TGTGCCAGCAGCTCCCTCGGGGGGCTTACTCATCAGCCCCAGCATTTT.